The 2 T cell receptor beta chains given below trace back to one sample, sequenced in a study of blood T cell repertoires in COVID-19 (dated by TCRdb to about 2020). Preparation of the library involved the immunoSEQ multiplex PCR assay. This is the immuneACCESS table as TCRdb keeps it, with only in-frame sequences that have V and J called. A part of the clones is gone; compared with another copy, unresolved V genes explain less than half, and the rest is unexplained. Present in this sample are 30,000 to 45,000 clones, 81% of which were seen just once. Clones ranked in the top ten supply 40% to 50% of the sample. Source material: peripheral blood. The receptors were sampled from a human donor in a cohort sampled during active or convalescent COVID-19. The donor label of this sample is uncertain.

The rearrangement links TRBV6-5 to TRBJ2-5, with TRBD2 identical over 7 bases. The germline gives CDR1 MNHEY, CDR2 SVGAGI. The CDR3 spans 15 residues. V shed 2 bases, J shed 3 bases, and the junction held 6 bases outside the gene matches. The CDR3 loop reads CASSYERSGKETQYF. CDR3 nucleotide sequence: TGTGCCAGCAGTTACGAGAGGAGCGGGAAAGAGACCCAGTACTTC.

The chain is built from TRBV19 and TRBJ2-1; TRBD1 might be the D (6 bases). The CDR3 is made up of 14 amino acids. Per germline, CDR1 LNHDA and CDR2 SQIVND (reference sequence). Trimming pared 7 bases from V and 2 bases from J, leaving 12 bases between. This chain's CDR3 is CASNPQGPYNEQFF. CDR3 coding DNA: TGTGCCAGTAACCCACAGGGACCCTACAATGAGCAGTTCTTC.